This T cell receptor (beta chain) was identified in a study of CD8 T cells in ankylosing spondylitis. Whole-study results and caveats: What appeared characteristic of ankylosing spondylitis blood was a TCR beta motif of 7 or 8 highly homologous variants. Before this, some motif variants had been reported in reactive arthritis synovial fluid and blood. Disease-linked clones reportedly concentrated significantly in matched ankylosing spondylitis synovial fluid.

Quantitative 5'-RACE with molecular barcodes generated TCR beta libraries. TCRdb redid the calling of the 5' RACE reads with MiXCR, one entry per CDR3 protein. This table holds around 150,000 distinct CDR3 sequences, roughly 31% found once. The CDR3 has 14 residues. V was pared by 6 bases and J by 8 bases, with 16 bases between. Per germline, CDR1 ENHRY and CDR2 SYGVKD. The table lists this clonotype with a few counts. As yet, its antigen is unknown. This receptor was identified in a male donor with ankylosing spondylitis. The chain couples TRBV10-3 to TRBJ1-4; D is unresolved. The material sequenced was synovial fluid, either unsorted or a sorted T cell fraction (not recorded which). Written as DNA, the CDR3 is TGTGCCATCAGAGGCGGCGGCACGGGGGAAAAACTGTTTTTT. This gives the protein CAIRGGGTGEKLFF.